Shown below are 22 T cell receptor beta chains from a single sample sequenced in a study of blood T cells in healthy people across ages. A second roughly 6 to 12 cycle PCR used barcoded and J-beta primers. Using its own MiXCR run on the 5' RACE reads, TCRdb lists one record per CDR3 protein. The sample consists of hundreds of thousands of distinct CDR3 sequences, around 28% of them appearing once. The material sequenced was blood. Every receptor here comes from an elderly woman in good health.

The chain is built from TRBV5-6 and TRBJ1-2; TRBD1 might be the D (6 bases). There are 17 residues in the CDR3. V shed 2 bases and J shed 3 bases, with 20 bases lying between them. Germline values: CDR1 SGHDT, CDR2 YYEEEE. CDR3: CASSLNLLGQTYYGYTF. The CDR3 DNA sequence: TGTGCCAGCAGCTTAAACCTACTCGGACAGACTTACTATGGCTACACCTTC.

This clonotype was recorded many times. The chain joins TRBV7-2 to TRBJ2-5; D not certain. This CDR3 region has 14 residues. The germline gives CDR1 SGHTA, CDR2 FQGNSA. Trimming stripped 5 bases from V and 1 base from J, with 11 bases between. The CDR3 DNA follows: TGTGCCAGCAGCCCCAAAAGGATCCAAGAGACCCAGTACTTC. Its translation is CASSPKRIQETQYF.

V gene TRBV7-8 combines with J gene TRBJ1-5; TRBD1 aligns across 7 bases. The junction had 4 bases not matched to a gene; V was cut back by 5 bases and J by 3 bases. This CDR3 region has 14 residues. Germline CDR1 reads SGHVS; CDR2 reads FQNEAQ. The CDR3 sequence: CASSPQGHNQPQHF. DNA for the CDR3: TGTGCCAGCAGCCCACAGGGGCACAATCAGCCCCAGCATTTT. Supplemented by reference TRBV7-8 and TRBJ1-5, the full variable domain reads GAGVSQSPRYKVAKRGQDVALRCDPISGHVSLFWYQQALGQGPEFLTYFQNEAQLDKSGLPSDRFFAERPEGSVSTLKIQRTQQEDSAVYLCASSPQGHNQPQHFGDGTRLSIL.

This clonotype was detected ten times or more. The rearrangement links TRBV5-4 to TRBJ2-5, with a tentative D call TRBD1 (6 bases). Trimming stripped 6 bases from V and 2 bases from J, with 17 bases between. The CDR3 totals 15 residues. Germline CDR1 reads SGHNT; CDR2 reads YYREEE (reference sequence). The CDR3 nucleotides are TGTGCCAGCAACCAGGGGCAGGGTGAGCAAGAGACCCAGTACTTC. As protein: CASNQGQGEQETQYF.

This clonotype was seen a handful of times. A read error may produce the germline difference seen at one junction end. The rearrangement links TRBV29-1 to TRBJ2-2; 8 bases fit TRBD1. Per the germline V gene, CDR1 is SQVTM and CDR2 is ANQGSEA. This CDR3 is 14 amino acids long. The CDR3: CGVTDRGWTGELFF. The CDR3 region has the DNA TGCGGCGTTACCGACAGGGGCTGGACCGGGGAGCTGTTTTTT.

The chain joins TRBV21-1 to TRBJ2-7; TRBD1 is the table's D call, not checked against the DNA. TRBV21-1 is flagged as a pseudogene. The CDR3 runs 15 residues. CDR3 bases: TGTGCCAGCAGCTTATCGCGGGACAATCCCTACGAGCAGTACTTC. Its translation: CASSLSRDNPYEQYF.

This clonotype was counted only a few times. This chain uses TRBV10-1 with TRBJ2-1; TRBD2 matches 8 bases. The CDR3 loop spans 17 amino acids. V was pared by 3 bases and J by 5 bases, with 12 bases of the junction left unmatched. Germline lookup yields CDR1 WNHNN and CDR2 SYGVQD (reference sequence). CDR3 loop: CASSEGGFGGGNNEQFF. The CDR3 DNA is TGCGCCAGCAGTGAAGGGGGGTTTGGCGGGGGGAACAATGAGCAGTTCTTC.

In its sample, this clonotype was seen many times. The chain is built from TRBV10-3 and TRBJ1-5; D perhaps matches TRBD1 (6 bases). CDR3 length equals 14 residues. From germline, CDR1 is ENHRY and CDR2 SYGVKD. The germline V and J ends were trimmed by 4 bases and 7 bases, with 14 bases remaining between them. The chain's CDR3 is CAISVGGARQPQHF. CDR3 sequence (DNA): TGTGCCATCAGTGTCGGGGGGGCAAGACAGCCCCAGCATTTT.

As for this clonotype: This may be a read error, as it is one base from a much larger clone. This chain links TRBV20-1 with TRBJ1-2; D remains unclear. From germline, CDR1 is DFQATT and CDR2 SNEGSKA (reference sequence). The CDR3 length is 13 residues. The CDR3 coding sequence is TGCAGTACTAGAGATCCCAGGAGCTATGGCTACACCTTC. Protein product: CSTRDPRSYGYTF.

This clonotype appeared a few times. Relative to the germline gene, one junction end is altered; a read error may explain this. The genes are TRBV7-2 and TRBJ1-1, with 7 bases matching TRBD1. Germline assignment: CDR1 SGHTA and CDR2 FQGNSA. The CDR3 loop spans 16 amino acids. The CDR3 protein is CASTTGTVRMNAEAFF. The CDR3 nucleotides are TGTGCCAGCACCACCGGGACAGTTCGGATGAACGCTGAAGCTTTCTTT. Supplemented by reference TRBV7-2 and TRBJ1-1, the full variable domain reads GAGVSQSPSNKVTEKGKDVELRCDPISGHTALYWYRQSLGQGLEFLIYFQGNSAPDKSGLPSDRFSAERTGGSVSTLTIQRTQQEDSAVYLCASTTGTVRMNAEAFFGQGTRLTVV.

The V call is TRBV5-1, the J call TRBJ1-4; D is unclear. In germline, CDR1 is SGHRS, CDR2 YFSETQ. The CDR3 has 14 amino acids. V dropped 5 bases and J dropped 4 bases, with 12 bases sitting between them. CDR3 protein: CASSPDGRNEKLFF. The CDR3 coding sequence is TGCGCCAGCAGTCCAGACGGACGTAATGAAAAACTGTTTTTT.

The rearrangement joins TRBV5-1 to TRBJ1-2; D perhaps matches TRBD1 (5 bases). The germline V gene has CDR1 SGHRS and CDR2 YFSETQ. This CDR3 has 14 residues. Trimming stripped 0 bases from V and 10 bases from J, with 16 bases between. The CDR3 loop reads CASSLDGTGSVYTF. CDR3 DNA sequence: TGCGCCAGCAGCTTGGATGGGACCGGTAGTGTCTACACCTTC.

The chain uses TRBV12-3 or TRBV12-4 and TRBJ2-5, with a possible D match to TRBD1 (5 bases). The CDR3 consists of 14 residues. With 3 bases removed from V and 0 bases from J, the gap between germline ends came to 8 bases. In DNA form, the CDR3 reads TGTGCCAGCAGTTTCCAGGGCCACCAAGAGACCCAGTACTTC. As protein: CASSFQGHQETQYF.

In its sample, this clonotype was seen once. The chain combines TRBV12-3 or TRBV12-4 with TRBJ2-2; the D gene could be TRBD1 or TRBD2 (5 bases each). The CDR3 loop spans 11 amino acids. V shed 8 bases and J shed 9 bases, with 10 bases lying between them. CDR3 in DNA: TGTGCCAGCCTGAGGGGCTGGGAGCTGTTTTTT. Residues: CASLRGWELFF.

The V call is TRBV2, the J call TRBJ1-6; D is undetermined. Germline V gene sequence: CDR1 SNHLY, CDR2 FYNNEI. The CDR3 has 14 amino acids. Trimming removed 6 bases from V and 7 bases from J, with 13 bases in between. Here the CDR3 DNA reads TGTGCCAGCAGGCCTAGGGCGGAGAATTCACCCCTCCACTTT. Amino acid sequence: CASRPRAENSPLHF.

The chain has TRBV18 and TRBJ2-3; 9 bases align to TRBD1. The germline gives CDR1 KGHSH, CDR2 LQKENI. J gave up 5 bases and V 6 bases, and 12 bases lay outside the gene matches. There are 16 residues in the CDR3. The CDR3 nucleotides read TGTGCCAGCTCGCCTACGGGACAGGGAATTCAAGATACGCAGTATTTT. This gives the protein CASSPTGQGIQDTQYF.

This clonotype was recorded at least ten times. The J gene is TRBJ2-6, the V gene TRBV7-8, with 8 bases lining up with TRBD1. V lost 4 bases to trimming and J lost 0 bases; unmatched junction nucleotides: 8. The length of the CDR3 is 18 residues. Looked up from germline, CDR1 is SGHVS and CDR2 is FQNEAQ. The CDR3: CASSSKTGAISGANVLTF. CDR3 bases: TGTGCCAGCAGCTCTAAGACAGGGGCGATCTCTGGGGCCAACGTCCTGACTTTC.

About this clonotype: A read error may produce the germline difference seen at one junction end. This chain joins TRBV29-1 and TRBJ1-2, with a possible D match to TRBD1 (6 bases). From germline, CDR1 is SQVTM and CDR2 ANQGSEA. The CDR3 totals 13 residues. The CDR3 loop is CGVAWTVNYGYTF. Here the CDR3 DNA reads TGCGGCGTTGCCTGGACAGTCAACTATGGCTACACCTTC.

This clonotype was counted only a few times. Given a much more abundant clone one base away, this may be a read error. The chain links TRBV18 to TRBJ2-5; 8 bases line up with TRBD2. CDR3 length equals 16 residues. Germline values: CDR1 KGHSH, CDR2 LQKENI. With 3 bases clipped from V and 11 bases from J, the junction kept 17 bases outside the gene matches. The CDR3 is CASSPSWRGGLAGQYF. The CDR3 DNA reads as TGTGCCAGCTCACCTTCGTGGCGCGGGGGGCTCGCGGGGCAGTACTTC.

Worth noting for this clonotype: Being one base from a much bigger clone, this may be a read error. The chain uses TRBV6-2 or TRBV6-3 and TRBJ2-1; 9 positions agree with TRBD1. The end of the DNA aligns better with TRBJ2-7, so the J call may be wrong. Germline loops: CDR1 MNHEY, CDR2 SVGEGT. The CDR3 contains 13 residues. The CDR3 here is CAGRDRVYNEQYF. The CDR3 coding sequence is TGTGCCGGCCGGGACAGGGTCTACAATGAGCAGTACTTC.

In its sample, this clonotype was seen many times. The chain employs TRBV28 and TRBJ2-7; 7 nucleotides match TRBD2. There are 14 residues in the CDR3. Germline V gene data show CDR1 as MDHEN and CDR2 as SYDVKM. The V segment lost 5 bases and the J segment 6 bases; nucleotides outside the gene matches: 10. CDR3: CASSPAGTNVEQYF. The CDR3 DNA sequence: TGTGCCAGCAGTCCTGCCGGGACTAATGTCGAGCAGTACTTC.

This clonotype was seen at least ten times. V is TRBV27 and J is TRBJ1-2; TRBD1 might be the D (6 bases). V was trimmed by 4 bases and J by 2 bases, leaving 11 bases between them. The length of the CDR3 is 14 residues. Germline V CDR1 and CDR2: MNHEY, SMNVEV (reference sequence). The CDR3: CASSSGVPNYGYTF. The CDR3 DNA sequence: TGTGCCAGCAGTTCAGGGGTCCCCAACTATGGCTACACCTTC.